This TCR beta chain was sequenced during a study of graft-versus-host responses after intestinal transplantation. Study summary: Isolated intestinal, liver-intestinal, or multivisceral transplants were what recipients had. Each recipient received anti-thymocyte globulin induction, then tacrolimus and steroids for about three years. Notes on the study in general: Among recipient marrow samples, GvH clones were found; some appeared first in ileum or blood.

Using immunoSEQ multiplex PCR, the repertoire was profiled, and TCRdb retains in-frame clones only, with some absent. The sample has 80,000 to 100,000 clones, 90% to 95% seen once. Comment on this clone: The target antigen is unknown.

V was clipped by 1 base and J by 0 bases; unmatched bases: 3. The germline CDR1 and CDR2 sequences are GTSNPN and SVGIG (reference sequence). This CDR3 is built from 16 residues. The material was unstimulated CD4+ T cells sorted from spleen or lymph node cells, obtained before intestinal transplant. The sequence came from a human donor who received an intestinal transplant. The rearrangement uses TRBV30 and TRBJ1-6, with 7 bases lining up with TRBD1. CDR3 nucleotide sequence: TGTGCCTGGAGTGCGACAGGGAGCTCCTATAATTCACCCCTCCACTTT. This sequence encodes CAWSATGSSYNSPLHF.